This T cell receptor (beta chain) was captured in a study of T-cell memory formation after mild COVID-19. From 5'RACE with constant-segment primers came TCR alpha and TCR beta cDNA libraries that carried sample barcodes and UMIs. MiXCR was run by TCRdb on the 5' RACE reads, yielding one entry per CDR3 protein. The sample lists under 300,000 distinct CDR3 sequences, around 8% occurring once. V trimming: 9 bases; J trimming: 7 bases; junction bases outside the gene matches: 6. Germline CDR1 SNHLY, CDR2 FYNNEI. The CDR3 runs to 14 residues. Sequences were obtained from PBMCs or a T cell subset sorted from them (not recorded which). This clonotype was obtained from a man between 18 and 35 years old who had mild COVID-19 (a few samples of this study predate the infection). Cell type and time point are not known. The rearrangement joins TRBV2 to TRBJ2-1; 13 bases are shared with TRBD2. The CDR3 DNA sequence: TGTGCCAGTCCCCTGGGACTAGCGGGGAATGAGCAGTTCTTC. Amino acid sequence: CASPLGLAGNEQFF.